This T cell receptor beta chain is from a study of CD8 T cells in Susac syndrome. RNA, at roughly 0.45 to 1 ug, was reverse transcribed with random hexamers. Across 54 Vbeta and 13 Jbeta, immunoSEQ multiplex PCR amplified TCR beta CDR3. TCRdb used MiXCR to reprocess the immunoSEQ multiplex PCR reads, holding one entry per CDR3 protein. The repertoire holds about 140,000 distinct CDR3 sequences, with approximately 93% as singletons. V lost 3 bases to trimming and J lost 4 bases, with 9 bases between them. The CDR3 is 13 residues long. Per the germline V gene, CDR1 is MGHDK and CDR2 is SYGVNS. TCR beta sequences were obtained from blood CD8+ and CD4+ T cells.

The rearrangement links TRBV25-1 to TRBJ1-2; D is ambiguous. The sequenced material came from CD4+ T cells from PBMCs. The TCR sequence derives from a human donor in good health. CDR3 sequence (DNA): TGTGCCAGCAGTGAGGTTGGGGTCTATGGCTACACCTTC. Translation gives CASSEVGVYGYTF.